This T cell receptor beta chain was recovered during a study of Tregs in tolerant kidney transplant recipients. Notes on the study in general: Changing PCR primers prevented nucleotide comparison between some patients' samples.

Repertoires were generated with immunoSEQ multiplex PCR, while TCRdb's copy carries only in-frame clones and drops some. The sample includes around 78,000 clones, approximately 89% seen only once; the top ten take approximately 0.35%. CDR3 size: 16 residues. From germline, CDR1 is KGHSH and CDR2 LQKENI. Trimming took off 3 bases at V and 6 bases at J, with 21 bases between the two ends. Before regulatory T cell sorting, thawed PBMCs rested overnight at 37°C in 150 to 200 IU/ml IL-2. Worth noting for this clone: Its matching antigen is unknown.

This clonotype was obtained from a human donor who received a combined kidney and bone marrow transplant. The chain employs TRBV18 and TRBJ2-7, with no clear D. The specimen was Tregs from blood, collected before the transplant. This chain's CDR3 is CASSPSSLGNKGEQYF. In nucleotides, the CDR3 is TGTGCCAGCTCACCTTCGTCTTTAGGGAACAAGGGCGAGCAGTACTTC.